This T cell receptor (beta chain) was captured by sequencing in a study of regulatory and conventional T cells in RAG deficiency. General observations from the study: Treg unique TCR beta sequences were about 100-fold fewer in Omenn syndrome and CID/AS patients than controls.

With V trimmed by 7 bases and J by 11 bases, 13 bases remained unmatched. In germline, CDR1 is SNHLY, CDR2 FYNNEI. The CDR3 extends over 14 amino acids. Remarks on this clone: Its antigen remains unidentified.

Sequencing was performed with immunoSEQ multiplex PCR; in TCRdb, only in-frame clones are kept and a portion is missing. The table has 30,000 to 40,000 clones, about 89% seen once. The same data also contributed to another study, on regulatory T cells. That work states: The primer mix had 52 TRBV and 13 TRBJ primers. Regulatory T cells showed the strongest V-J pair restriction and V/J gene skewing among patient repertoires.

This TCR was sampled from a human donor in good health. The chain couples TRBV2 to TRBJ2-1; 8 bases map to TRBD2. The sequenced sample was CD8+ T cells sorted from blood. The CDR3 DNA sequence: TGTGCCAGCAAGGGGACTAGAGTGGGGGGACAGCAGTTCTTC. It specifies CASKGTRVGGQQFF.